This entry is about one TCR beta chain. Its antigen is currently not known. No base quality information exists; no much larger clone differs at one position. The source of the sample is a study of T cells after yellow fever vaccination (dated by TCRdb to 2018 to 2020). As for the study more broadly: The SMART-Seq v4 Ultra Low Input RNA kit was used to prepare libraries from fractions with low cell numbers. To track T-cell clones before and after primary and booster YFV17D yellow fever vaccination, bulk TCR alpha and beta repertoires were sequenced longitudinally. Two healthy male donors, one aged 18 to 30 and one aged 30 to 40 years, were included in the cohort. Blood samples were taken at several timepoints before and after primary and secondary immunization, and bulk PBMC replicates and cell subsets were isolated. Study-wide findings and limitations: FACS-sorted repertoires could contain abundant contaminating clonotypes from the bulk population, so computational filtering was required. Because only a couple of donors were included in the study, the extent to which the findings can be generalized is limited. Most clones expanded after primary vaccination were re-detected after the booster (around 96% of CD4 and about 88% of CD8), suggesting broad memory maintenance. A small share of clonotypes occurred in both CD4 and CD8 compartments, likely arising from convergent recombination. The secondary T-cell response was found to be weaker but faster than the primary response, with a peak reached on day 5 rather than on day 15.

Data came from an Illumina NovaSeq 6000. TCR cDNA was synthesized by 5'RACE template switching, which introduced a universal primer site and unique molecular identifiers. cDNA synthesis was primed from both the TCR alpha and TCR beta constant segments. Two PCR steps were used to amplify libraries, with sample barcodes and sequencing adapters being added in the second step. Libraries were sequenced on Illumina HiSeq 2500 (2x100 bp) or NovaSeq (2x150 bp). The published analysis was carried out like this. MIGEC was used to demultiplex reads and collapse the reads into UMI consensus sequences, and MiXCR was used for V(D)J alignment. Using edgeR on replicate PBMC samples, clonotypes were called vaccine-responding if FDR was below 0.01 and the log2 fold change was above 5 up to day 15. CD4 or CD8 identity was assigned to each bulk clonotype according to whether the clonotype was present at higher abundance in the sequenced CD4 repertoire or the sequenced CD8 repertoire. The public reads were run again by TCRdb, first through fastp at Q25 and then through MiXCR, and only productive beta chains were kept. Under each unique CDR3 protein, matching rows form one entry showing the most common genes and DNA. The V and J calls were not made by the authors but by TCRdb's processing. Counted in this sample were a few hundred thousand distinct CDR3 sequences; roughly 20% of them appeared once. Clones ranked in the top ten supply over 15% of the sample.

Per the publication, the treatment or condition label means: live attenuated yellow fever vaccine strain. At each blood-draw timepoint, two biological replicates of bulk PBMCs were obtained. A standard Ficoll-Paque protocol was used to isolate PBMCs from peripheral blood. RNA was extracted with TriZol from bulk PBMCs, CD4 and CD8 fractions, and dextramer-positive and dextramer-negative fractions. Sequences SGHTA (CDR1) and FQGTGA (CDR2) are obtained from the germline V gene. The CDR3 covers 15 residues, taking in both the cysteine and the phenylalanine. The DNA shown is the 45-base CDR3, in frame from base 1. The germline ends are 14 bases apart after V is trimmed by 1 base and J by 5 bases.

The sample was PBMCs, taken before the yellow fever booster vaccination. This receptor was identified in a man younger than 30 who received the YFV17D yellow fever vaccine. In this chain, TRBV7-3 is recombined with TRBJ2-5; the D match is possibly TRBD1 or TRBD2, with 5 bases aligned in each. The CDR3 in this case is CASSLRFGDGETQYF. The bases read TGTGCCAGCAGCTTAAGATTCGGGGACGGGGAGACCCAGTACTTC.